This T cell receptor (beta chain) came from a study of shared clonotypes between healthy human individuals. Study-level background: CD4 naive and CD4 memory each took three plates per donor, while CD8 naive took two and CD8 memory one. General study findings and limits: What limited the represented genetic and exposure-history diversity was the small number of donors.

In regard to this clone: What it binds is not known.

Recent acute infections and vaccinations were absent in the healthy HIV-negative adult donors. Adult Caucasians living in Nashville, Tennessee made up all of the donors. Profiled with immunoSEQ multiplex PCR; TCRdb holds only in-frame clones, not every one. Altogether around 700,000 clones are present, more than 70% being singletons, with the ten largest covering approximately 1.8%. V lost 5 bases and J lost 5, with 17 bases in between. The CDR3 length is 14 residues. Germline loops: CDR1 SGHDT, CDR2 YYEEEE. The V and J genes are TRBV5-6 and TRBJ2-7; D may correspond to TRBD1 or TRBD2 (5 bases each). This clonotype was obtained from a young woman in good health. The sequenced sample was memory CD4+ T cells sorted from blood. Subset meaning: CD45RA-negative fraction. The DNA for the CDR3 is TGTGCCAGCAGTCAACGGGACCTTGGCAACGAGCAGTACTTC. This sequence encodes CASSQRDLGNEQYF.